This TCR beta chain was captured by sequencing in a study of T cell therapy after organ transplantation. Study overall: Expansion used a peptide pool of 30 HLA class I and II CMV epitopes. Patients received a median of 1.92 x 10^8 CMV-specific T cells over 2 to 6 infusions. Study results and caveats: Pretherapy CD8 clonality inversely correlated with its fold change after therapy.

Time point meaning: 4-8 weeks after completion of therapy. Germline lookup yields CDR1 SGHAT and CDR2 FQNNGV. J gave up 0 bases and V 4 bases, and 9 bases lay outside the gene matches. The CDR3 extends over 17 amino acids. Comment on this clone: The antigen remains undetermined.

The assay was immunoSEQ multiplex PCR, and TCRdb's table has in-frame clones only and misses some. The data contain 2,500 to 4,000 clones, 70% to 90% of them seen just once; the ten biggest clones take up 44%. The chain has TRBV11-2 and TRBJ2-3, with 8 nucleotides matching TRBD1. Sequences were derived from CD8+ T cells from blood, sampled after autologous CMV-specific T cell therapy. The receptor was derived from a human patient who had received a solid organ transplant and had CMV disease. These T cells may partly come from the graft donor. The CDR3 here is CASSSRTGLPSTDTQYF. CDR3 coding DNA: TGTGCCAGCAGCTCAAGGACAGGGCTTCCAAGCACAGATACGCAGTATTTT.